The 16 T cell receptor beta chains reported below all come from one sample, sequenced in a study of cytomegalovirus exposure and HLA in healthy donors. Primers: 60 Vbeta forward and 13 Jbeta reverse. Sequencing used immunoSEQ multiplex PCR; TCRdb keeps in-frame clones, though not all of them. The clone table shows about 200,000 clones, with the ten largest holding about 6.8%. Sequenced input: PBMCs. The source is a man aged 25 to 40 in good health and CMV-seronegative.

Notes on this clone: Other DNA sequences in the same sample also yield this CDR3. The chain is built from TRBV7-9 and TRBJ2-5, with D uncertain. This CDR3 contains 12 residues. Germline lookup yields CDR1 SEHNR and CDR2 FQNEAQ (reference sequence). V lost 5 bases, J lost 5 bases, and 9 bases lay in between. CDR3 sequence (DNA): TGTGCCAGCAGCCTAGTTCCGGAGACCCAGTACTTC. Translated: CASSLVPETQYF.

CDR3 in amino acids: CASSLGLLYEQYF. CDR3 DNA: TGTGCCAGCAGTTTGGGACTACTCTACGAGCAGTACTTC. The chain joins TRBV27 to TRBJ2-7, with TRBD2 identical over 7 bases. V dropped 3 bases and J dropped 3; count of bases not matched to a gene: 2. Germline lookup yields CDR1 MNHEY and CDR2 SMNVEV (reference sequence). The CDR3 is made up of 13 amino acids.

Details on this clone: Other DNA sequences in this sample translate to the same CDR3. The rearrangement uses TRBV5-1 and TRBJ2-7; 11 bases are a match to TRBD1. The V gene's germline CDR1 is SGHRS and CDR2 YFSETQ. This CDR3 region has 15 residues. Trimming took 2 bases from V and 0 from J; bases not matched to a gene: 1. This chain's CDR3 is CASSLGQGASYEQYF. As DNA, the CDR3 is TGCGCCAGCAGCTTAGGACAGGGGGCCTCCTACGAGCAGTACTTC. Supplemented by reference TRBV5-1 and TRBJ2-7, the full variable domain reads KAGVTQTPRYLIKTRGQQVTLSCSPISGHRSVSWYQQTPGQGLQFLFEYFSETQRNKGNFPGRFSGRQFSNSRSEMNVSTLELGDSALYLCASSLGQGASYEQYFGPGTRLTVT.

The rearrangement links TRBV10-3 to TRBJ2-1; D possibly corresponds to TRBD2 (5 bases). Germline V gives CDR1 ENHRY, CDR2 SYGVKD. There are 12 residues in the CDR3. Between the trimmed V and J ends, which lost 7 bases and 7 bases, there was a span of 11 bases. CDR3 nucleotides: TGTGCCATCAATGGGCCGGGGAATGAGCAGTTCTTC. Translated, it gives CAINGPGNEQFF.

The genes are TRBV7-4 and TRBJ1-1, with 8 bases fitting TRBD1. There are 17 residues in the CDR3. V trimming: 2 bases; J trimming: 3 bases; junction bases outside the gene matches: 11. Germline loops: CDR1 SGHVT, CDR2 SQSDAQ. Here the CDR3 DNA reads TGTGCCAGCAGCTTAAGGCAGGGGGCGTTTAGTGACACTGAAGCTTTCTTT. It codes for CASSLRQGAFSDTEAFF.

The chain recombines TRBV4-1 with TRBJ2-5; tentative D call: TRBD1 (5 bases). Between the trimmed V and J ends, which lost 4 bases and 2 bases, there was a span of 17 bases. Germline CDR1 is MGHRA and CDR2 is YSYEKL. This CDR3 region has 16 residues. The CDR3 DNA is TGCGCCAGCAGCCCTCAAAGGGGCGTCAGACAAGAGACCCAGTACTTC. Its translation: CASSPQRGVRQETQYF.

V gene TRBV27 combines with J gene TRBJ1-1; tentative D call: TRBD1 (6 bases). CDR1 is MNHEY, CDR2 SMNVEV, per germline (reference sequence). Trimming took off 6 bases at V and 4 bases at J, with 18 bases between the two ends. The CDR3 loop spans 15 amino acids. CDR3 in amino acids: CASSRRQVSVTEAFF. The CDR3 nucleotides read TGTGCCAGCAGCAGAAGACAGGTTTCGGTCACTGAAGCTTTCTTT.

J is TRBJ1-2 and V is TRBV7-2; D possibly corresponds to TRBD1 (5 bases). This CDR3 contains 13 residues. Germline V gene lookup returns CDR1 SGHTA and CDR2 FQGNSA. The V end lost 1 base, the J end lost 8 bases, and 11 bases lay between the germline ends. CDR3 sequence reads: CASSLGGGDGYTF. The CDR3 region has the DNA TGTGCCAGCAGCTTAGGTGGGGGGGACGGCTACACCTTC.

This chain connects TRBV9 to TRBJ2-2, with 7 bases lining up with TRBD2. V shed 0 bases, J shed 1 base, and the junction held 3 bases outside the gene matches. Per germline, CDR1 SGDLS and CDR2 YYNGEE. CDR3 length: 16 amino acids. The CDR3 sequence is CASSVGPSGNTGELFF. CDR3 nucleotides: TGTGCCAGCAGCGTAGGGCCTAGCGGGAACACCGGGGAGCTGTTTTTT.

The CDR3 region has the DNA TGTGCCAGCAGCCCCCTGGCGACAGGGGGCAATCAGCCCCAGCATTTT. Translation gives CASSPLATGGNQPQHF. V and J are TRBV7-8 and TRBJ1-5, with 8 nucleotides matching TRBD1. With 5 bases clipped from V and 2 bases from J, the junction kept 8 bases outside the gene matches. CDR1 is SGHVS, CDR2 FQNEAQ, per germline. This CDR3 is 16 amino acids long. Together with reference TRBV7-8 and TRBJ1-5, the CDR3 gives the full variable domain: GAGVSQSPRYKVAKRGQDVALRCDPISGHVSLFWYQQALGQGPEFLTYFQNEAQLDKSGLPSDRFFAERPEGSVSTLKIQRTQQEDSAVYLCASSPLATGGNQPQHFGDGTRLSIL.

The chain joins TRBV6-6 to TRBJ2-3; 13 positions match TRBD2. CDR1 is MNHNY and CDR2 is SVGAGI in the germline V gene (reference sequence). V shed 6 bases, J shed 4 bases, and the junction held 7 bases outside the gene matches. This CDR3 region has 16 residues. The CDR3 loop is CASRFSTSGRADTQYF. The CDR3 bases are TGTGCCAGCAGATTCTCTACTAGCGGGAGGGCAGATACGCAGTATTTT.

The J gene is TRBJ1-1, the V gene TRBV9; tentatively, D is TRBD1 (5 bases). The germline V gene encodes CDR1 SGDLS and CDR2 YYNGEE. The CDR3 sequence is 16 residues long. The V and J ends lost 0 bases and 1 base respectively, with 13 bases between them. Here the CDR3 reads CASSVAHTGGNTEAFF. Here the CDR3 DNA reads TGTGCCAGCAGCGTAGCCCACACGGGGGGGAACACTGAAGCTTTCTTT.

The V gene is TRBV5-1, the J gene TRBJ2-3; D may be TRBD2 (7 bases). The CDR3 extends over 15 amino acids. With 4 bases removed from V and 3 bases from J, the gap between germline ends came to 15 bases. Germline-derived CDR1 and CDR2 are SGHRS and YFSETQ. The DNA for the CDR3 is TGCGCCAGCAGCCCGGGGGGCGGTGAGACAGATACGCAGTATTTT. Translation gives CASSPGGGETDTQYF.

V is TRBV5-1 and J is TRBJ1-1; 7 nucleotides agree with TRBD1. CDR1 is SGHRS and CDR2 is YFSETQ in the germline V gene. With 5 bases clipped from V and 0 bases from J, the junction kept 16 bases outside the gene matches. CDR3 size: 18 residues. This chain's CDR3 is CASSKDRARIKLNTEAFF. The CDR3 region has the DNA TGCGCCAGCAGTAAAGACAGGGCCAGGATTAAACTGAACACTGAAGCTTTCTTT.

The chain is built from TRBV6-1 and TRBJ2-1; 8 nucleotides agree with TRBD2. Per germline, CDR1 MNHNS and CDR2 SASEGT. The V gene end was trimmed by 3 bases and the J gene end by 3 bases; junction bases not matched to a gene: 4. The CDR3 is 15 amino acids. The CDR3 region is CASSDQRGYYNEQFF. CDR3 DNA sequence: TGTGCCAGCAGTGATCAGCGGGGGTACTACAATGAGCAGTTCTTC.

The CDR3, as DNA: TGCGCCAGCAGCCAAGGGACAGGGCGTAGGAATCAGCCCCAGCATTTT. It codes for CASSQGTGRRNQPQHF. V and J are TRBV4-1 and TRBJ1-5, with 8 bases matching TRBD1. Losses at the gene ends were 1 base for V and 4 bases for J; bases not matched to a gene: 6. From germline, CDR1 is MGHRA and CDR2 YSYEKL. The CDR3 is 16 residues long.